The sequence of this T cell receptor (beta chain) was determined in a study of blood T cell repertoires in COVID-19. V was clipped by 5 bases and J by 1 base; unmatched bases: 17. From germline, CDR1 is SEHNR and CDR2 FQNEAQ (reference sequence). CDR3 length: 19 residues. Produced via immunoSEQ multiplex PCR; TCRdb's table is partial and in-frame only. The table includes 200,000 or so clones, about nine tenths detected once. Input material: peripheral blood. This TCR derives from a woman in her seventies with acute or convalescent COVID-19. The gene calls are TRBV7-9 and TRBJ2-5; 9 bases line up with TRBD2. The CDR3 DNA sequence: TGTGCCAGCAGCAACGTAAGAGGGGCGCGGGAGGGCCCCCAAGAGACCCAGTACTTC. This encodes CASSNVRGAREGPQETQYF. The full variable domain, in which reference TRBV7-9 and TRBJ2-5 provide the parts outside the CDR3, is DTGVSQNPRHKITKRGQNVTFRCDPISEHNRLYWYRQTLGQGPEFLTYFQNEAQLEKSRLLSDRFSAERPKGSFSTLEIQRTEQGDSAMYLCASSNVRGAREGPQETQYFGPGTRLLVL.